This T cell receptor beta chain derives from a study of T cells of healthy individuals. This clonotype was counted only a few times. Germline CDR1 MNHEY, CDR2 SVGEGT. This CDR3 has 14 amino acids. Trimming shortened V by 0 bases and J by 0 bases, and 6 bases separated the two germline ends. TCRdb reprocessed the 5' RACE reads via MiXCR and lists one record per CDR3 protein. The sample carries about 96,000 distinct CDR3 sequences, about 16% recorded once. The chain carries TRBV6-2 or TRBV6-3 and TRBJ2-7; D gene unclear. This TCR came from a human donor in good health. DNA for the CDR3: TGTGCCAGCAGTTACTCCCACAGCTCCTACGAGCAGTACTTC. Amino acid sequence: CASSYSHSSYEQYF.